Following are 8 T cell receptor beta chains from one sample sequenced in a study of shared clonotypes between healthy human individuals. Clones were read by immunoSEQ multiplex PCR, and TCRdb kept only the in-frame ones, dropping some. The data hold 2 million to 2.5 million clones, with over 85% observed a single time. Naive CD8 populations comprised CD45RO-negative cells positively selected for CCR7, excluding terminally differentiated effector memory CD45RA+ cells. The sequenced material came from naive CD8+ T cells sorted from blood. The source of these receptors is a young man in good health.

The genes are TRBV19 and TRBJ1-1, with 9 bases lining up with TRBD1. Germline V lookup: CDR1 LNHDA, CDR2 SQIVND (reference sequence). The CDR3 runs to 16 residues. After removal of 5 bases from V and 0 bases from J, the junction contained 7 bases not matched to a gene. This CDR3 is CASSYSGQGLNTEAFF. The CDR3 DNA reads TGTGCCAGTAGTTACTCGGGACAGGGATTGAACACTGAAGCTTTCTTT.

V is TRBV5-6 and J is TRBJ2-7; possible D gene TRBD1, 5 bases. V shed 1 base and J shed 2 bases, with 10 bases lying between them. Per the germline V gene, CDR1 is SGHDT and CDR2 is YYEEEE. The CDR3 extends over 14 amino acids. The CDR3 sequence: CASSLTTAPYEQYF. CDR3 DNA sequence: TGTGCCAGCAGCTTGACGACAGCCCCCTACGAGCAGTACTTC.

The rearrangement uses TRBV5-6 and TRBJ1-4; D call uncertain. The CDR3 has 15 residues. Deletions cut 3 bases from V and 8 bases from J, with 17 bases between. Per the germline V gene, CDR1 is SGHDT and CDR2 is YYEEEE. The CDR3 region is CASSYLTGSKEKLFF. CDR3 DNA: TGTGCCAGCAGCTATTTGACGGGAAGCAAGGAAAAACTGTTTTTT.

The chain carries TRBV7-9 and TRBJ1-1; possibly TRBD1 for D (5 bases). The germline V gene has CDR1 SEHNR and CDR2 FQNEAQ (reference sequence). Trimming pared 2 bases from V and 8 bases from J, leaving 9 bases between. This CDR3 contains 12 residues. CDR3 protein: CASSLPRQEAFF. The CDR3 DNA follows: TGTGCCAGCAGCTTACCCCGACAGGAAGCTTTCTTT.

The rearrangement links TRBV7-9 to TRBJ2-2, with 10 bases fitting TRBD2. CDR3 length equals 15 residues. Losses at the gene ends were 4 bases for V and 5 bases for J; bases not matched to a gene: 4. Looked up from germline, CDR1 is SEHNR and CDR2 is FQNEAQ (reference sequence). DNA of the CDR3: TGTGCCAGCAGCTCTAGCGGGGGTCTAACCGGGGAGCTGTTTTTT. It translates to CASSSSGGLTGELFF.

The chain links TRBV13 to TRBJ2-7, with 10 bases fitting TRBD2. This CDR3 has 15 amino acids. CDR1 and CDR2 from the germline V gene are PRHDT and FYEKMQ (reference sequence). Trimming at V came to 5 bases and at J to 2 bases, leaving 6 bases not matched to a gene. The CDR3 protein is CASSTLAGETYEQYF. The CDR3 coding sequence is TGTGCCAGCAGCACCCTAGCGGGGGAGACCTACGAGCAGTACTTC.

The chain joins TRBV7-9 to TRBJ2-5; either TRBD1 or TRBD2 may fit D (5 bases each). The V gene lost 1 base and the J gene lost 4 bases, with 10 bases spanning the gap. The CDR3 has 14 residues. Germline assignment: CDR1 SEHNR and CDR2 FQNEAQ (reference sequence). This CDR3 reads CASSLVSGTETQYF. The CDR3 bases are TGTGCCAGCAGCTTAGTATCAGGGACAGAGACCCAGTACTTC.

Worth noting for this clone: A read error may produce the germline difference seen at one junction end. V gene TRBV2 combines with J gene TRBJ1-1, with D possibly being TRBD1 (6 bases). The CDR3 runs 12 residues. Germline CDR1 and CDR2: SNHLY and FYNNEI. The CDR3: CASSEALSGATF. CDR3 nucleotide sequence: TGTGCCAGCAGTGAAGCGCTTTCGGGGGCTACATTT.